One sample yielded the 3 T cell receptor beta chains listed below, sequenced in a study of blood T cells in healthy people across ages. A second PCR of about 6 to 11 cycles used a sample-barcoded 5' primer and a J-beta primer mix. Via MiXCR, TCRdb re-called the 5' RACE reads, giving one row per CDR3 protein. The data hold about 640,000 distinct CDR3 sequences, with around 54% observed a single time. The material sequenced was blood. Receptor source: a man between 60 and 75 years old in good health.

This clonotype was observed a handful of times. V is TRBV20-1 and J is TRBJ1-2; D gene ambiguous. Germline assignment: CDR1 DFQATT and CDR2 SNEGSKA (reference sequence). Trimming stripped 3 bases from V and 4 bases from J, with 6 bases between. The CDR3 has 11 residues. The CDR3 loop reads CSASGIYGYTF. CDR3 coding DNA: TGCAGTGCTAGTGGGATCTATGGCTACACCTTC.

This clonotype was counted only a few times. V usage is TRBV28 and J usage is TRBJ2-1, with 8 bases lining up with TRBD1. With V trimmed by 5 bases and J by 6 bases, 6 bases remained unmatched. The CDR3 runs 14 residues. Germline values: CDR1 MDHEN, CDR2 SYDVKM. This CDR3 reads CASSAGQEANEQFF. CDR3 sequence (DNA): TGTGCCAGCAGTGCGGGACAGGAGGCCAATGAGCAGTTCTTC.

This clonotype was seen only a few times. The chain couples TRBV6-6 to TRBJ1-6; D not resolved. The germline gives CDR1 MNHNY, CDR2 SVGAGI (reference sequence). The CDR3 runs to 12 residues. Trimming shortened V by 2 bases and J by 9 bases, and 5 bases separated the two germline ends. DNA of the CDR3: TGTGCCAGCAGTTACAAGGGTTCACCCCTCCACTTT. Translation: CASSYKGSPLHF.